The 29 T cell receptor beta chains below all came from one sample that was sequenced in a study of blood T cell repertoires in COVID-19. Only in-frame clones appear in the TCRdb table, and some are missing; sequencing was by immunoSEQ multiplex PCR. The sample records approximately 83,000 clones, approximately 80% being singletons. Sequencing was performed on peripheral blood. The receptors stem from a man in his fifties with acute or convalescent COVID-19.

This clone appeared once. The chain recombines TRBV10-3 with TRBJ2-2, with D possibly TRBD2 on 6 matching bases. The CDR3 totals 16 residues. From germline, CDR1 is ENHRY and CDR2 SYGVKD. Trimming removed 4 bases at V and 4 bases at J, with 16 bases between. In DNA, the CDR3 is TGTGCCATCAGTGTGGGGGGAGTGGTCGGCACCGGGGAGCTGTTTTTT. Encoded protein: CAISVGGVVGTGELFF.

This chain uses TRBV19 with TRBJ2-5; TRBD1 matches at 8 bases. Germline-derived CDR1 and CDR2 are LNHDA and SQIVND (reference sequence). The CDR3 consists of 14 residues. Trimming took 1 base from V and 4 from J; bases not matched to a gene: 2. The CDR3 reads CASSIGQGLETQYF. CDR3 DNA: TGTGCCAGTAGTATAGGACAGGGGTTAGAGACCCAGTACTTC.

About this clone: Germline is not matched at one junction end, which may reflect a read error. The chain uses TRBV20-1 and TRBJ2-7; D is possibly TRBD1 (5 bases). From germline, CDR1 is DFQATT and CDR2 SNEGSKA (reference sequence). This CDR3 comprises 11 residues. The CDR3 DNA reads TGCAGTGCCCACCAGTTCAGGGCCCCAGACTTC. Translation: CSAHQFRAPDF.

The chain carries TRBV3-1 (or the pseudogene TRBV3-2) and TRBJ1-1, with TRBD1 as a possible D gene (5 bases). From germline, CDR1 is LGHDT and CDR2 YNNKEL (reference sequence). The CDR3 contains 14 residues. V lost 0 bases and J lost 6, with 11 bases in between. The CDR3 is CASSQDLGTAEAFF. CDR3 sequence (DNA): TGTGCCAGCAGCCAAGATCTCGGGACTGCTGAAGCTTTCTTT.

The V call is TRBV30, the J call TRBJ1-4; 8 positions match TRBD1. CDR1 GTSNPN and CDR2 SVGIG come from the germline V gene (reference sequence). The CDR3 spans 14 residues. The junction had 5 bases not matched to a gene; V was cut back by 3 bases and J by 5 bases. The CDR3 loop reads CAWRWTGPNEKLFF. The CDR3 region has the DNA TGTGCCTGGAGGTGGACAGGGCCGAATGAAAAACTGTTTTTT.

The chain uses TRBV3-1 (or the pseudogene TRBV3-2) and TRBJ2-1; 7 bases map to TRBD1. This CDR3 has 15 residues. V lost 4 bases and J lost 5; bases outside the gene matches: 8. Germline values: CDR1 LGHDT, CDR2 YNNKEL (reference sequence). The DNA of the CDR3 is TGTGCCAGCAGCCCAGACAGGGATGGGGACAATGAGCAGTTCTTC. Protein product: CASSPDRDGDNEQFF.

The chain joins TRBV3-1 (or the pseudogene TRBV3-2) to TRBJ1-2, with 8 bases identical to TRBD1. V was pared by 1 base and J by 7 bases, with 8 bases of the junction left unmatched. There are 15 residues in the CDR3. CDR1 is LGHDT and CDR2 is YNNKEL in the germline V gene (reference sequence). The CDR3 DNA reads TGTGCCAGCAGCCAAGTCTCCGGACAGGGCATTGGCTACACCTTC. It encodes CASSQVSGQGIGYTF.

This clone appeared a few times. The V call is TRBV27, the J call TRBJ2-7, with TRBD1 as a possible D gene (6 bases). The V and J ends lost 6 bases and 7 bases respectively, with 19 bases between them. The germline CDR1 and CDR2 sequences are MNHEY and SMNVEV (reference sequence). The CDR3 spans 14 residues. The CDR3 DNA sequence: TGTGCCAGCAGCCCCCTGACAGGCCTCCAAGAGCAGTACTTC. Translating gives CASSPLTGLQEQYF.

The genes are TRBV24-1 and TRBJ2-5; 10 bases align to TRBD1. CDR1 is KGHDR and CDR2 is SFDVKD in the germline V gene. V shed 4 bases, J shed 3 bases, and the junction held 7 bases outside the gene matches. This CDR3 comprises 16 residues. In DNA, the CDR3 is TGTGCCACCAGTGACTTCGGACAGGGGGGGAAAGAGACCCAGTACTTC. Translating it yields CATSDFGQGGKETQYF.

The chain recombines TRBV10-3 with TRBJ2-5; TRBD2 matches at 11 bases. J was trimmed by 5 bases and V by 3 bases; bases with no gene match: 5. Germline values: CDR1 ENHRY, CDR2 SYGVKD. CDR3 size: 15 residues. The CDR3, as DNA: TGTGCCATCAGTGATAGCGGGGGGGCCCAGGAGACCCAGTACTTC. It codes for CAISDSGGAQETQYF.

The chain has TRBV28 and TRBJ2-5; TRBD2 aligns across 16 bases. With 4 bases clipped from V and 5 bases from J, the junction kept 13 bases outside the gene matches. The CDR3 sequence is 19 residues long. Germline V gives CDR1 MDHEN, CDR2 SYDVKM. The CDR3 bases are TGTGCCAGCAGTTATGGGACTAGCGGGAGGGACCAGTTCTCGGAGACCCAGTACTTC. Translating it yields CASSYGTSGRDQFSETQYF.

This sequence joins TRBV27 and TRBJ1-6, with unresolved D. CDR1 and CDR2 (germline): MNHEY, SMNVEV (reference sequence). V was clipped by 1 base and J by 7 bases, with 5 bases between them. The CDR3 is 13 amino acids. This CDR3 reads CASSLYENSPLHF. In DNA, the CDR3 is TGTGCCAGCAGTTTATATGAGAATTCACCCCTCCACTTT.

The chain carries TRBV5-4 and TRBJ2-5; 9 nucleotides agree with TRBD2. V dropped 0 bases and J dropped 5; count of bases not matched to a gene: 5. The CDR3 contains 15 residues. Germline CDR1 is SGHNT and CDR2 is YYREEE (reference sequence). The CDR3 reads CASSLAQREAETQYF. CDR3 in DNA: TGTGCCAGCAGCTTGGCCCAGCGGGAGGCGGAGACCCAGTACTTC.

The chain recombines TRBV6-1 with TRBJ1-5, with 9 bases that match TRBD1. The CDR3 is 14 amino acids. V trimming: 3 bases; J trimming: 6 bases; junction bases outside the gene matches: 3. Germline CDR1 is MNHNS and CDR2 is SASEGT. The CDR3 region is CASSDGTGSQPQHF. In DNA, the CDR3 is TGTGCCAGCAGTGACGGGACAGGGAGTCAGCCCCAGCATTTT.

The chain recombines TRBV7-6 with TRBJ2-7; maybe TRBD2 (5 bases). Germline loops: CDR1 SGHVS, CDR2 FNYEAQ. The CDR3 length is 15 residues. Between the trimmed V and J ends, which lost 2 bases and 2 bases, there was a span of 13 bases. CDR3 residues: CASSLNPDGTYEQYF. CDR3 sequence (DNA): TGTGCCAGCAGCTTAAACCCCGACGGGACCTACGAGCAGTACTTC.

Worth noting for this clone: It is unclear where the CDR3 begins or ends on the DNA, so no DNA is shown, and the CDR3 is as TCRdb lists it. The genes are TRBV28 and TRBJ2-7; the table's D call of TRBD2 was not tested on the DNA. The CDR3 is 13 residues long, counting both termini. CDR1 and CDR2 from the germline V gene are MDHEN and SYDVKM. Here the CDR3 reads CASSVSDTGEQYF.

CDR3 amino acids: CSASLPDRDKNIQYF. The CDR3 DNA is TGCAGTGCTAGTCTTCCCGACAGGGACAAAAACATTCAGTACTTC. The chain links TRBV20-1 to TRBJ2-4; 7 bases map to TRBD1. This CDR3 has 15 residues. V gave up 3 bases and J gave up 3 bases; unmatched junction bases: 8. Germline CDR1 and CDR2: DFQATT and SNEGSKA (reference sequence).

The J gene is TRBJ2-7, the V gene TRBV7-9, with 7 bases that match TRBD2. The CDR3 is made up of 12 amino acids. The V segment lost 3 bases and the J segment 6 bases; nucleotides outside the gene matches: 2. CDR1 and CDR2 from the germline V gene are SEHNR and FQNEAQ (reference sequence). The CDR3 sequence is CASSLPGGEQYF. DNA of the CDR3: TGTGCCAGCAGCTTGCCGGGGGGCGAGCAGTACTTC.

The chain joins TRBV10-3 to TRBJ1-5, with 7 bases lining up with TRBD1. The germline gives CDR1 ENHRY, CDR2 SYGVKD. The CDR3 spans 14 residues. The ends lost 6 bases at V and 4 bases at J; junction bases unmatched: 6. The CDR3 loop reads CAIRAGGTNQPQHF. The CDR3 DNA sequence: TGTGCCATCAGGGCAGGGGGAACGAATCAGCCCCAGCATTTT.

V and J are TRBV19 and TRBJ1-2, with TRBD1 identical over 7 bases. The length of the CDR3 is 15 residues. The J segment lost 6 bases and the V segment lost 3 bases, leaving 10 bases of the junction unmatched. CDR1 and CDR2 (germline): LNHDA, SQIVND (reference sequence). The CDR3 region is CASSILDRVRDGYTF. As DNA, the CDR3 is TGTGCCAGTAGTATCCTCGACAGGGTTCGGGATGGCTACACCTTC.

CDR3 sequence (DNA): TGTGCCAGCAACCCCGGTCTTGGGGCCTATGGCTACACCTTC. Translation: CASNPGLGAYGYTF. The chain has TRBV2 and TRBJ1-2; tentatively, D is TRBD1 (5 bases). CDR3 length: 14 residues. Trimming pared 7 bases from V and 4 bases from J, leaving 16 bases between. Per the germline V gene, CDR1 is SNHLY and CDR2 is FYNNEI.

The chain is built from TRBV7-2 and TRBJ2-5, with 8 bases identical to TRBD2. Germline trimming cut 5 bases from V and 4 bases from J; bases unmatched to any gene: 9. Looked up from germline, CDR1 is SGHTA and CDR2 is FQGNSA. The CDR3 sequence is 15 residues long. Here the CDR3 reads CASSASGGGVETQYF. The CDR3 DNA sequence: TGTGCCAGCAGCGCCAGCGGGGGAGGGGTAGAGACCCAGTACTTC.

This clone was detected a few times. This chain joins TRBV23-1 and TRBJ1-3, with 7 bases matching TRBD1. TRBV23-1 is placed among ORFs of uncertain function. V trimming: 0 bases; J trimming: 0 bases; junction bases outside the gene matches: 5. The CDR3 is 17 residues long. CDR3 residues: CASSQSGDRYSGNTIYF. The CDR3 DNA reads TGCGCCAGCAGTCAATCGGGGGACAGATACTCTGGAAACACCATATATTTT.

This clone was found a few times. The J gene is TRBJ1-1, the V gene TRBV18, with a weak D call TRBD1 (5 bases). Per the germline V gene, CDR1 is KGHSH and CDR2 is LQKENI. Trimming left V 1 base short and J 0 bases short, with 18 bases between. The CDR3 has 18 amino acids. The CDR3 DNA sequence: TGTGCCAGCTCACCACTAAGTCGCGGGGGAATCATGAACACTGAAGCTTTCTTT. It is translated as CASSPLSRGGIMNTEAFF.

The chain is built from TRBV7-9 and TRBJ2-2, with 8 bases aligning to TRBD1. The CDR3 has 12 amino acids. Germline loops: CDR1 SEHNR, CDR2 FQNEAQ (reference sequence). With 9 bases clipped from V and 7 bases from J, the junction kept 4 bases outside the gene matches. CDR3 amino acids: CARGTGGGELFF. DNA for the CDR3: TGTGCCAGAGGGACAGGTGGCGGGGAGCTGTTTTTT. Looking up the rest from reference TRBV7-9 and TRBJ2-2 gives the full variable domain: DTGVSQNPRHKITKRGQNVTFRCDPISEHNRLYWYRQTLGQGPEFLTYFQNEAQLEKSRLLSDRFSAERPKGSFSTLEIQRTEQGDSAMYLCARGTGGGELFFGEGSRLTVL.

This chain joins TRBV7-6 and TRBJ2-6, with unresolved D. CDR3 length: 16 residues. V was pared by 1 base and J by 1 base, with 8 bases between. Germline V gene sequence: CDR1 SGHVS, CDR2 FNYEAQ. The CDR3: CASSLDGGSGANVLTF. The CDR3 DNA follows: TGTGCCAGCAGCTTAGACGGTGGTTCTGGGGCCAACGTCCTGACTTTC.

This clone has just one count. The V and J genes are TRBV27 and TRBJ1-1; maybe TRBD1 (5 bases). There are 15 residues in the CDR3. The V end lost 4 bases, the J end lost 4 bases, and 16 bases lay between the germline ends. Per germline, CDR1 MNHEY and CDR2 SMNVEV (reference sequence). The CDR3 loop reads CASSSYPFRGTEAFF. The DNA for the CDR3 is TGTGCCAGCAGTTCGTATCCGTTTAGGGGCACTGAAGCTTTCTTT.

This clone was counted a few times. CDR3 amino acids: CASSYEGNTIYF. CDR3 in DNA: TGTGCCAGCAGTTACGAGGGAAACACCATATATTTT. The chain carries TRBV6-6 and TRBJ1-3; D uncertain. CDR1 and CDR2 from the germline V gene are MNHNY and SVGAGI (reference sequence). Trimming removed 2 bases at V and 4 bases at J, with 3 bases between. The CDR3 has 12 residues.

As DNA, the CDR3 is TGTGCCAGCAGTCAACCGGGACAGGGACCAGAGACCCAGTACTTC. It encodes CASSQPGQGPETQYF. The chain couples TRBV6-2 or TRBV6-3 to TRBJ2-5, with 9 positions matching TRBD1. Germline CDR1 MNHEY, CDR2 SVGEGT. CDR3 length: 15 amino acids. V lost 5 bases to trimming and J lost 4 bases; unmatched junction nucleotides: 8.